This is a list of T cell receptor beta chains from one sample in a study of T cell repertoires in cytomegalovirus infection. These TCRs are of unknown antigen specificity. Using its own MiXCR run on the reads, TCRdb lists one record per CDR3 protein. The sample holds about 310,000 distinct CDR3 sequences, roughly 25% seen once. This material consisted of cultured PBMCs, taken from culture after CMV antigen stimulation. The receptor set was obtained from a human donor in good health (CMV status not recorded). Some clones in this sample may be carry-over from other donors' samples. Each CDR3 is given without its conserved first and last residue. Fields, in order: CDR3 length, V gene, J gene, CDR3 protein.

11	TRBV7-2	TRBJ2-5	ASSLARWETQY
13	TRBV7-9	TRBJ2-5	ASSFQGAPSETQY
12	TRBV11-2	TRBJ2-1	ASSLEAGIRIEF
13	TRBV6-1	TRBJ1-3	ASSEALTGRHTIY
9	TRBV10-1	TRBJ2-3	ASSSFGTQY
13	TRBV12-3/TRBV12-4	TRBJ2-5	ASSLGTGLQETQY
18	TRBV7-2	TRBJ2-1	ASSPTHGRGLAGGSNEQF
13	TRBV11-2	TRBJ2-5	ASSLRSGREETQY
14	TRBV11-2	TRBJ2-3	ASSGPTSVHTDTQY
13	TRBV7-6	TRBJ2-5	ASSPIGGVSETQY
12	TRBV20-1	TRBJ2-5	SARDFADQETQY
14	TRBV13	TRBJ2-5	ASSSGGGTRSETQY
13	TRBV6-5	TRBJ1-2	ASSYSTASNYGYT
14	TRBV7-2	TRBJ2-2	ASSPQGQGSPGELF
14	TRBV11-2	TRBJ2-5	ASSLNSRGGGETQY
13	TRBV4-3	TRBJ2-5	ASSQGLAGVETQY
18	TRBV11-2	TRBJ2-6	ASSFRRRIAGAGGANVLT
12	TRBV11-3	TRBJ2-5	ASSRTGTQETQY
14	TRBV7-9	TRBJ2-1	ASSETDPKSHNEQF
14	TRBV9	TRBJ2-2	ASSVRLATNTGELF
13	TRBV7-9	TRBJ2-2	ASSSTLKYTGELF
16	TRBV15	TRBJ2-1	ATSRHGTAGGPYNEQF
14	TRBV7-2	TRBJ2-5	ASSSRQGPHQETQY
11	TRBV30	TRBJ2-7	AWSVPAEHEQY
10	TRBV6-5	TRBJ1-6	ASSYPGSPLH
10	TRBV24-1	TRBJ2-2	ATSGDTGELF
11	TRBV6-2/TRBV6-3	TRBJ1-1	ASNPGAHLEAF
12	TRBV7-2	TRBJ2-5	ASSLAGGKETQY
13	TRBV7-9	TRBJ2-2	ASTLTSGHTGELF
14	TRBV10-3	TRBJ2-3	AISEPAGGHTDTQY
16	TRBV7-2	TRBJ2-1	ASSWPAVADTLYNEQF
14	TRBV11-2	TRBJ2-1	ASSPSALGRAGEQF
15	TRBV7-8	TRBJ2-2	ASSPRTSGRNTGELF
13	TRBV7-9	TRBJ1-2	ASSFSRGRNYGYT
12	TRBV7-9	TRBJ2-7	ASSPLAGLHEQY
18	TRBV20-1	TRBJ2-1	SATGPPSATVRGGETEQF
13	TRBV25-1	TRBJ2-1	ASSEFSGSGNEQF